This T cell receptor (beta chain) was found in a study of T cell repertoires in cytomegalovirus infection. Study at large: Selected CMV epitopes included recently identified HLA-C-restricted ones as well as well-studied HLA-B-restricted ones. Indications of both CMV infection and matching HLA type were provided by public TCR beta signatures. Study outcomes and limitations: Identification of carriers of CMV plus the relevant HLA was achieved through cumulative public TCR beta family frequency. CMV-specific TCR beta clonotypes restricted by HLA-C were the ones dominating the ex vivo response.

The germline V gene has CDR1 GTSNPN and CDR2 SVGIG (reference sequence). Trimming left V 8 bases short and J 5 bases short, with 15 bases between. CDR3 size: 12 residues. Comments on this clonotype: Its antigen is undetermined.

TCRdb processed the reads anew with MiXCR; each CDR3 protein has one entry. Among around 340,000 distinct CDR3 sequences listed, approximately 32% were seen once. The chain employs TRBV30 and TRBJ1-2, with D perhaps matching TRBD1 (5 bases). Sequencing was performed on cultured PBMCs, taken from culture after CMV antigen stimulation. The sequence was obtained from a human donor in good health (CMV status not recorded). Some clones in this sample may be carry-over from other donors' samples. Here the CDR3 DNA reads TGTGCCCTAGGGGCAGCCGAGTATGGCTACACCTTC. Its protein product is CALGAAEYGYTF.